This T cell receptor beta chain was obtained from a study of CD8+ T cells in alopecia areata. Study results and caveats: Clonality was higher in lesional than normal scalp, especially in alopecia totalis/universalis. Scalp clonality and expanded CD8+ clones among the top 100 were significantly decreased by tofacitinib.

RNA was extracted and reverse transcribed into cDNA as the sequencing template. The assay was immunoSEQ multiplex PCR, and TCRdb's table has in-frame clones only and misses some. This sample carries 200,000 to 250,000 clones, around two fifths of them seen once, and the ten largest clones take around 0.48%. Trimming pared 6 bases from V and 2 bases from J, leaving 10 bases between. The CDR3 consists of 13 residues. Germline V CDR1 and CDR2: SGHTA, FQGNSA. Stated treatment: oral pan-JAK inhibitor, 5-10 mg twice daily. Obtained from alopecia areata patients were lesional scalp punch biopsies along with peripheral blood. Turning to this clone: Its target is unknown.

This clonotype was sampled from a human donor with alopecia areata. The sequencing here drew on CD4+ T cells sorted from blood, taken between weeks 30 and 35, from a patient treated with tofacitinib. The rearrangement joins TRBV7-2 to TRBJ1-2, with D maybe TRBD1 (6 bases). In nucleotides, the CDR3 is TGTGCCAGCAGTAGGGACAAGAACTATGGCTACACCTTC. Translation gives CASSRDKNYGYTF.